The present entry profiles one T cell receptor beta chain with its context. Genomic DNA templated the TCR beta VDJ and CDR3 profiling. MiXCR, applied by TCRdb to the reads, yields one record per CDR3 protein. This table has hundreds of thousands of distinct CDR3 sequences, about 50% appearing once. CD8+CD57+ cell expansion had been shown by flow cytometry in patients chosen for sequencing. The sample is drawn from a study of CD8+CD57+ T cells in acquired aplastic anemia. The CDR3 loop spans 16 amino acids. The V gene's germline CDR1 is SGHVS and CDR2 FQNEAQ. Trimming pared 4 bases from V and 4 bases from J, leaving 16 bases between.

The sequenced material came from sorted CD4+, CD8+, or CD8+CD57+ T cells (not recorded which) from PBMCs. V usage is TRBV7-8 and J usage is TRBJ2-2; D ambiguous. The receptor was derived from a human donor with aplastic anemia. The CDR3 DNA reads TGTGCCAGCAGCTCACGAAACGGAAATCCCACCGGGGAGCTGTTTTTT. It translates to CASSSRNGNPTGELFF.